This T cell receptor beta chain was identified in a study of T cell repertoires in cytomegalovirus infection. The overall study: Well-studied HLA-B-restricted epitopes and recently identified HLA-C-restricted epitopes of CMV were both used in the study. Indications of both CMV infection and matching HLA type were provided by public TCR beta signatures.

This clonotype has only a few counts. What it recognizes is unknown. TCRdb ran MiXCR on the reads and lists one entry per CDR3 protein. In the table there are about 700,000 distinct CDR3 sequences, around a third of which are singletons. Germline CDR1 reads LGHNA; CDR2 reads YSLEER. The CDR3 is 16 amino acids. V dropped 3 bases and J dropped 3; count of bases not matched to a gene: 10. Study-wide results and caveats: HLA-C-restricted CMV-specific TCR beta clonotypes prevailed in the ex vivo response. Carriers of CMV plus the relevant HLA were identified by cumulative public TCR beta family frequency.

This chain uses TRBV4-3 with TRBJ2-7; the match to TRBD2 covers 8 bases. This clonotype was obtained from a human donor in good health (CMV status not recorded). Some clones in this sample may be carry-over from other donors' samples. Sequencing used cultured PBMCs, obtained from culture after CMV antigen stimulation. CDR3 residues: CASSQTGLAEIYEQYF. The CDR3 bases are TGCGCCAGCAGCCAGACAGGACTAGCTGAAATCTACGAGCAGTACTTC.